The present T cell receptor beta chain was sequenced within a study of neoadjuvant anti-PD-1 for oral cavity cancer. As for the study in general: Around day 43, patients without progression received a fourth nivolumab dose before surgery.

Trimming removed 0 bases from V and 5 bases from J; junction bases left unmatched: 4. CDR3 size: 15 residues. Germline V gene data show CDR1 as MNHEY and CDR2 as SVGAGI. Sequencing used immunoSEQ multiplex PCR; TCRdb keeps in-frame clones, though not all of them. The top ten clones hold about 3% of a sample with around 14,000 clones, about three quarters of them seen once. As for time point: after neoadjuvant nivolumab, at surgical resection. The sequencing here drew on PBMCs, taken after nivolumab (anti-PD-1) treatment. The source is a person between 35 and 79 years old with oral cavity squamous cell carcinoma. The V call is TRBV6-5, the J call TRBJ2-1, with 7 bases identical to TRBD1. This CDR3 reads CASSYSNRGNNEQFF. CDR3 sequence (DNA): TGTGCCAGCAGTTACTCTAACAGGGGCAACAATGAGCAGTTCTTC.